This T cell receptor (beta chain) was recovered during a study of CD8 T cells in Susac syndrome. With random hexamers, roughly 0.45 to 1 ug RNA was reverse transcribed. Each CDR3 protein gets one entry after TCRdb re-called the immunoSEQ multiplex PCR reads with MiXCR. The sample holds roughly 200,000 distinct CDR3 sequences, roughly 95% seen once. This clonotype was seen once. J was trimmed by 7 bases and V by 3 bases; bases with no gene match: 2. There are 13 residues in the CDR3. CDR1 and CDR2 (germline): KGHSH, LQKENI. V is TRBV18 and J is TRBJ1-5; 8 bases are a match to TRBD1. The sequence was collected from a human donor in good health. The sample taken for sequencing was CD4+ T cells from PBMCs. CDR3 in amino acids: CASSPGQGQPQHF. As DNA, the CDR3 is TGTGCCAGCTCACCTGGACAGGGACAGCCCCAGCATTTT.